This T cell receptor beta chain emerged from a study of shared clonotypes between healthy human individuals. Study conclusions and caveats: Blood was the sole source, and tissue repertoires probably differ.

Some clones are missing from TCRdb's copy, which holds only in-frame ones; the method was immunoSEQ multiplex PCR. The sample carries millions of clones, roughly nine tenths recorded once. On this clone: Its matching antigen is unknown.

Germline V CDR1 and CDR2: MNHEY, SVGAGI. The ends were cut back, 5 bases at V and 7 bases at J, with 10 bases in the middle. There are 12 residues in the CDR3. The authors divided CD4+ cells into CD45RA+ naive and CD45RA-negative memory subsets. This sequence originates from a man aged 18 to 30 in good health. The chain recombines TRBV6-5 with TRBJ2-3, with D hard to call. Sequenced input: naive CD4+ T cells sorted from blood. The subset denotes: CD45RA+ positively selected. Here the CDR3 DNA reads TGTGCCAGCAGTCACAACAGAAATACGCAGTATTTT. It translates to CASSHNRNTQYF.